Only one count was recorded for the clone carrying this TCR beta chain. Antigen unknown. This sample is drawn from a study of molecular identifiers for immune sequencing clone quantification. Notes on the study in general: The study found clones above 20 RNA copies held over 99% of effector molecules and under 1% in naive cells.

The germline gives CDR1 LNHNV, CDR2 YYDKDF (reference sequence). The ends were cut back, 8 bases at V and 0 bases at J, with 19 bases in the middle. The CDR3 sequence is 16 residues long. TCRdb redid the calling of the PCR reads with MiXCR, one entry per CDR3 protein. The profile shows about 510,000 distinct CDR3 sequences, around 23% of them singletons. The chain is built from TRBV15 and TRBJ1-2; tentatively, D is TRBD1 (6 bases). The sequence derives from a human donor in good health. Some libraries in this study had Jurkat cell RNA spiked in. The sequenced material came from naive CD8+ T cells from blood, with Jurkat cell RNA spiked in. As to subset: FACS-sorted CD8+CD4-CCR7+CD45RA+ naive T cells. CDR3 nucleotide sequence: TGTGCCACCTGCCCCCACCGGGACATAGCTAACTATGGCTACACCTTC. It specifies CATCPHRDIANYGYTF.